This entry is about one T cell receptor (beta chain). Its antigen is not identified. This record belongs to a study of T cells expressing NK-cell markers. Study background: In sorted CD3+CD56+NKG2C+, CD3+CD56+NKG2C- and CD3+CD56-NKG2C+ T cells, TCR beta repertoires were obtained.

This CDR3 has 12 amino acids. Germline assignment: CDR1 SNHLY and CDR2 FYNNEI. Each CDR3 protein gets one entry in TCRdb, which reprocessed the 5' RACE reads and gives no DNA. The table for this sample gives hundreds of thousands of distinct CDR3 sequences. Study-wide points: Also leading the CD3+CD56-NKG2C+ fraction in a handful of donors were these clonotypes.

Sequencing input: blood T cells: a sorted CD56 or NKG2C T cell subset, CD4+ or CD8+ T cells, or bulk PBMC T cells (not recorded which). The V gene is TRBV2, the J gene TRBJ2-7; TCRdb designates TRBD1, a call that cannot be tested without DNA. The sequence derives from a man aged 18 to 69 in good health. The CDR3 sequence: CASRPGPYEQYF.